This T cell receptor beta chain was sequenced for a study of glioma-infiltrating T cells after dendritic cell vaccination. Overall study results and limits: Patients with more pretreatment TILs had longer time to progression and survival.

To note about this clone: Its antigen is currently unknown.

The repertoire was sequenced with immunoSEQ multiplex PCR; TCRdb's copy has only in-frame clones and lacks some. This table has about 100,000 clones, approximately 80% appearing once. Germline-derived CDR1 and CDR2 are LGHNA and YNFKEQ. The CDR3 has 20 amino acids. Trimming took off 0 bases at V and 4 bases at J, with 24 bases between the two ends. The chain has TRBV4-2 and TRBJ2-2; possible D gene TRBD2, 7 bases. The sequence was collected from a human donor with glioblastoma. Sequencing used blood, obtained before dendritic cell vaccination. The CDR3 spells CASSQDKGWAGASLTGELFF. For the CDR3, the DNA is TGTGCCAGCAGCCAAGATAAGGGTTGGGCGGGGGCATCGCTCACCGGGGAGCTGTTTTTT.